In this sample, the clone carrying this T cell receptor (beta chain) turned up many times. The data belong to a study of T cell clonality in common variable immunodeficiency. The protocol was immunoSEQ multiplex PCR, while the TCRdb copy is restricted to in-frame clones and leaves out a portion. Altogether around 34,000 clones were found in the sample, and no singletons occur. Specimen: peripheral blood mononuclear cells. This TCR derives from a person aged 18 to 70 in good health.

The CDR3 spells CAWTGARGGPFTYEQYF. CDR3 bases read: TGTGCCTGGACGGGCGCCAGGGGAGGGCCCTTCACCTACGAG. V and J are TRBV30 and TRBJ2-7; possible D gene TRBD2, 7 bases. The read ends 3 residues shy of where the CDR3 ends; the end is completed using the germline J gene. The CDR3 is 17 residues long. The V gene lost 4 bases and the J gene lost 2 bases, with 24 bases spanning the gap. CDR1 and CDR2 from the germline V gene are GTSNPN and SVGIG (reference sequence).